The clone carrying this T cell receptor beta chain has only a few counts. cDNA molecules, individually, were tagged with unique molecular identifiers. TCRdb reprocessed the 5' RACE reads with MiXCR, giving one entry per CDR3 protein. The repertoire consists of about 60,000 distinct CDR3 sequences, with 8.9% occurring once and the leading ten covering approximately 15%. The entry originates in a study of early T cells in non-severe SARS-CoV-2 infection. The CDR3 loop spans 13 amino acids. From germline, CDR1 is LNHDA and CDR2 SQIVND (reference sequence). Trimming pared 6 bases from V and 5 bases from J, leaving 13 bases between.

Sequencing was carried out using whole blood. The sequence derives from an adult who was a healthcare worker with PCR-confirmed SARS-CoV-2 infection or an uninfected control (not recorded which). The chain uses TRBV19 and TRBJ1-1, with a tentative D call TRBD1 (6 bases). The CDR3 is CASREWGPTEAFF. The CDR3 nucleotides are TGTGCCAGTAGGGAGTGGGGGCCTACTGAAGCTTTCTTT.